This is a list of T cell receptor beta chains from one sample in a study of OX40 agonist ivuxolimab in advanced cancers. Method: immunoSEQ multiplex PCR; TCRdb's copy keeps in-frame clones and lacks some. In the table there are about 15,000 clones, around nine tenths of which are singletons. The material was CD4+ or CD8+ T cells sorted from blood, obtained in a trial of the OX40 agonist ivuxolimab. The origin of the receptors is an adult with an advanced solid tumor such as melanoma, head and neck, liver or kidney cancer. CDR3s include the opening cysteine and the closing phenylalanine or tryptophan. A D gene is named only where the DNA matches it firmly. Some rows mark clone size as missing; the rest say once, few, many or name a class of expanded clone.

CASSALAGDGYTF	TGTGCCAGCAGCGCCCTCGCAGGGGATGGCTACACCTTC	TRBV9	TRBJ1-2	.	once
CASNGVQETQYF	TGTGCCAGCAACGGGGTCCAAGAGACCCAGTACTTC	TRBV2	TRBJ2-5	.	.
CASSHRGGNEKLFF	TGTGCCAGCAGCCATAGGGGGGGAAATGAAAAACTGTTTTTT	TRBV7-9	TRBJ1-4	.	.
CASSTGRTNEKLFF	TGCGCCAGCAGCACTGGACGGACTAATGAAAAACTGTTTTTT	TRBV5-1	TRBJ1-4	.	.
CASSDSGGHPYEQYF	TGTGCCAGCAGTGATAGCGGGGGACACCCCTACGAGCAGTACTTC	TRBV6-1	TRBJ2-7	TRBD2	.
CASMGRGRNNEQFF	TGTGCCAGCATGGGCAGGGGAAGGAACAATGAGCAGTTCTTC	TRBV6-6	TRBJ2-1	.	.
CASRGAGGQETQYF	TGTGCCAGCAGAGGGGCGGGGGGGCAAGAGACCCAGTACTTC	TRBV2	TRBJ2-5	TRBD2	.
CASSFIRTGGSEQYF	TGCGCCAGCAGCTTTATTCGGACAGGGGGCAGTGAGCAGTACTTC	TRBV5-1	TRBJ2-7	TRBD1	.
CASSPDRDYGYTF	TGTGCCAGCAGCCCGGACAGGGACTATGGCTACACCTTC	TRBV5-4	TRBJ1-2	TRBD1	.
CASSQGANTEAFF	TGTGCCAGTAGTCAGGGAGCTAACACTGAAGCTTTCTTT	TRBV19	TRBJ1-1	.	.
CASGSRAPRSYEQYF	TGTGCTAGTGGTTCCAGGGCCCCCCGGTCCTACGAGCAGTACTTC	TRBV12-5	TRBJ2-7	.	.
CATGPGQGGSYEQYF	TGTGCCACGGGACCGGGACAGGGGGGTTCCTACGAGCAGTACTTC	TRBV10-3	TRBJ2-7	TRBD1	.
CASSIGQVYGYTF	TGTGCCAGTAGTATAGGTCAGGTCTATGGCTACACCTTC	TRBV19	TRBJ1-2	.	medium-sized
CASSDRIQSTGELFF	TGTGCCAGCAGTGATAGAATACAGTCTACCGGGGAGCTGTTTTTT	TRBV2	TRBJ2-2	.	.
CASSTSSGPDTQYF	TGTGCCAGCAGTACTTCTAGCGGCCCCGATACGCAGTATTTT	TRBV6-5	TRBJ2-3	TRBD2	.
CASSLGSNYGYTF	TGTGCCAGCAGTTTGGGCTCAAACTATGGCTACACCTTC	TRBV27	TRBJ1-2	.	.
CASSLRSGANVLTF	TGTGCCAGCAGCTTGAGGTCTGGGGCCAACGTCCTGACTTTC	TRBV5-4	TRBJ2-6	.	.
CASTLQATYEQYF	TGTGCCAGCACTCTACAGGCTACCTACGAGCAGTACTTC	TRBV2	TRBJ2-7	.	.
CASSEGGASGNTIYF	TGTGCCAGCAGTGAAGGAGGGGCCTCTGGAAACACCATATATTTT	TRBV2	TRBJ1-3	.	.
CASSPQDGAGTEAFF	TGTGCCAGCTCACCACAAGACGGGGCTGGCACTGAAGCTTTCTTT	TRBV18	TRBJ1-1	.	.
CASSWDRSNQPQHF	TGTGCCAGTAGTTGGGACAGGTCCAATCAGCCCCAGCATTTT	TRBV19	TRBJ1-5	TRBD1	.
CASSLAPTGDTEAFF	TGTGCCAGCAGCTTAGCGCCAACAGGGGACACTGAAGCTTTCTTT	TRBV11-1	TRBJ1-1	TRBD1	.
CASSQDWRTSGGENEQFF	TGCGCCAGCAGCCAAGATTGGAGGACTAGCGGGGGCGAGAATGAGCAGTTCTTC	TRBV4-1	TRBJ2-1	TRBD2	.
CASSLLGTGDVRTEAFF	TGTGCCAGCAGCTTACTCGGGACAGGGGACGTTCGCACTGAAGCTTTCTTT	TRBV7-9	TRBJ1-1	TRBD1	.
CASSLLSGSYEQYF	TGTGCCAGCAGCTTGTTATCCGGGTCCTACGAGCAGTACTTC	TRBV5-4	TRBJ2-7	.	.
CAWSLVMGLYGYTF	TGTGCCTGGAGTCTGGTCATGGGCCTCTATGGCTACACCTTC	TRBV30	TRBJ1-2	.	once
CAISESTEKLFF	TGTGCCATCAGTGAGTCGACGGAAAAACTGTTTTTT	TRBV10-3	TRBJ1-4	.	once
CASSAPSTGASTF	TGTGCCAGCAGCGCCCCATCTACAGGTGCCTCCACCTTC	TRBV6-5	TRBJ1-2	.	.
CAEGGGGPTNEQFF	TGTGCAGAGGGGGGCGGGGGGCCCACCAATGAGCAGTTCTTC	TRBV21-1	TRBJ2-1	.	.
CASSYDRATGELFF	TGTGCCAGCAGTTATGACAGGGCTACCGGGGAGCTGTTTTTT	TRBV27	TRBJ2-2	TRBD1	.
CATSDRGNQPQHF	TGTGCCACCTCAGACAGGGGGAATCAGCCCCAGCATTTT	TRBV19	TRBJ1-5	TRBD1	.
CASSARTGGPYEQYF	TGTGCCAGCAGTGCGAGGACAGGGGGCCCCTACGAGCAGTACTTC	TRBV6-1	TRBJ2-7	TRBD1	.
CASSLEGHNSPLHF	TGCGCCAGCAGTCTAGAGGGTCATAATTCACCCCTCCACTTT	TRBV4-1	TRBJ1-6	.	.
CASHTITVSAVGGALFYEQYF	TGTGCCAGCCATACTATAACAGTATCAGCAGTGGGGGGGGCGTTATTCTACGAGCAGTACTTC	TRBV19	TRBJ2-7	.	.
CASSEGRGSTEAFF	TGTGCCAGCAGTGAGGGGCGTGGGAGTACTGAAGCTTTCTTT	TRBV2	TRBJ1-1	.	.
CASSFWAGNSPLHF	TGTGCCAGCAGCTTTTGGGCAGGGAATTCACCCCTCCACTTT	TRBV7-2	TRBJ1-6	.	.
CASSLGVLAGSYNEQFF	TGTGCCAGCAGCTTAGGCGTCCTAGCGGGATCCTACAATGAGCAGTTCTTC	TRBV11-2	TRBJ2-1	TRBD2	.
CASSDGLGPAYEQYF	TGCGCCAGCAGTGATGGACTAGGCCCCGCCTACGAGCAGTACTTC	TRBV10-1	TRBJ2-7	TRBD2	.
CASSSWTSGDTIYF	TGTGCCAGTAGTAGTTGGACTTCTGGGGACACCATATATTTT	TRBV19	TRBJ1-3	.	.
CASSVGVGGPQETQYF	TGTGCCAGCAGCGTAGGGGTAGGGGGACCCCAAGAGACCCAGTACTTC	TRBV9	TRBJ2-5	.	.
CASSLGTGTTGELFF	TGCGCCAGCAGCTTGGGGACAGGGACCACCGGGGAGCTGTTTTTT	TRBV5-1	TRBJ2-2	TRBD1	.
CASSARLLVDEKLFF	TGTGCCAGCAGTGCCCGACTTTTGGTTGATGAAAAACTGTTTTTT	TRBV25-1	TRBJ1-4	.	.
CASSPGINYGYTF	TGTGCCAGCAGTCCCGGGATCAACTATGGCTACACCTTC	TRBV27	TRBJ1-2	.	.
CSVEARGSQETQYF	TGCAGCGTTGAGGCCAGGGGGTCCCAAGAGACCCAGTACTTC	TRBV29-1	TRBJ2-5	TRBD1	.
CASLPRHTEAFF	TGTGCCAGCCTCCCACGGCACACTGAAGCTTTCTTT	TRBV2	TRBJ1-1	.	.
CASSFGSMNTEAFF	TGTGCCAGCAGCTTTGGGTCAATGAACACTGAAGCTTTCTTT	TRBV13	TRBJ1-1	.	.
CASSLQGIGSYGYTF	TGTGCCAGCAGTCTCCAGGGCATAGGGTCGTATGGCTACACCTTC	TRBV2	TRBJ1-2	.	.
CASSLALGRSSYEQYF	TGTGCCAGCAGCTTAGCACTGGGCCGAAGCTCCTACGAGCAGTACTTC	TRBV11-2	TRBJ2-7	.	.
CASSPTSQMNTEAFF	TGTGCCAGCTCACCGACTTCCCAGATGAACACTGAAGCTTTCTTT	TRBV18	TRBJ1-1	.	.
CASRRDSSYEQYF	TGTGCCAGCAGAAGGGACAGCTCCTACGAGCAGTACTTC	TRBV2	TRBJ2-7	TRBD1	.
CASSLGGADTQYF	TGCGCCAGCAGCTTGGGTGGGGCAGATACGCAGTATTTT	TRBV5-1	TRBJ2-3	.	.
CASNRDREYEQYF	TGTGCCAGCAACCGGGACAGGGAGTACGAGCAGTACTTC	TRBV7-2	TRBJ2-7	TRBD1	.
CASSEGAGRTQYF	TGCGCCAGCAGCGAAGGGGCAGGGAGGACGCAGTATTTT	TRBV4-1	TRBJ2-3	.	.
CSVEGGQGSDTQYF	TGCAGCGTGGAGGGCGGACAGGGCTCAGATACGCAGTATTTT	TRBV29-1	TRBJ2-3	TRBD1	few
CASTPLYPGELFF	TGCGCCAGCACGCCCCTCTATCCCGGGGAGCTGTTTTTT	TRBV5-1	TRBJ2-2	.	.
CASSPSGGHTQYF	TGTGCCAGCAGCCCCTCTGGGGGACATACGCAGTATTTT	TRBV9	TRBJ2-3	.	.
CASSPQWADVGAFF	TGTGCCAGCAGTCCCCAATGGGCGGATGTGGGAGCTTTCTTT	TRBV6-5	TRBJ1-1	.	.